Described below is a single T cell receptor (beta chain) sequence and its context. This entry comes from a study of blood T cell repertoires in COVID-19. In the study overall: PBMCs, B-cell-depleted T cells, or T cells provided the cDNA or gDNA that made up the material.

The assay was immunoSEQ multiplex PCR, and TCRdb's table has in-frame clones only and misses some. The table lists roughly 400,000 clones, about 87% of them singletons. Trimming took 0 bases from V and 3 from J, leaving 12 bases between them. The CDR3 sequence is 15 residues long. CDR1 is LGHNA and CDR2 is YSLEER in the germline V gene. Cohort placement rested on clinical history that participants reported themselves. Two negative PCRs, clearance, or symptom resolution characterized the recovered Cohort 3 donors. The chain uses TRBV4-3 and TRBJ2-7; D is unresolved. The source material was PBMCs or T cells enriched from blood (not recorded which). The clonotype originates from a woman aged 50 to 60 who had recovered from COVID-19. CDR3 DNA sequence: TGCGCCAGCAGCCAAGACACAGAAAGTATCTACGAGCAGTACTTC. This sequence encodes CASSQDTESIYEQYF.